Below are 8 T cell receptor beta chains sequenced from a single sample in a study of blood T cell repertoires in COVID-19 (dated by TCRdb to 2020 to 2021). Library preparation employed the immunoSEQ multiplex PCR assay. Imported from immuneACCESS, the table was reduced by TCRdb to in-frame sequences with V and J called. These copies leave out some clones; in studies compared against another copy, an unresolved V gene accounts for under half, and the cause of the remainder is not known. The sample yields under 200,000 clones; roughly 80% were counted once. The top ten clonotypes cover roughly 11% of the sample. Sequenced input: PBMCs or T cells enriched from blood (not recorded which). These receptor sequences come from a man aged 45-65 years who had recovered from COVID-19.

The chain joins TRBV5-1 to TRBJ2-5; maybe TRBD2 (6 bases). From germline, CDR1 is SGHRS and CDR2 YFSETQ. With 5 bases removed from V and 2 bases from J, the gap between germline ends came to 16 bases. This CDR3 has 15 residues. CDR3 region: CASSPGGVIQETQYF. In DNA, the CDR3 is TGCGCCAGCAGTCCAGGCGGGGTAATACAAGAGACCCAGTACTTC.

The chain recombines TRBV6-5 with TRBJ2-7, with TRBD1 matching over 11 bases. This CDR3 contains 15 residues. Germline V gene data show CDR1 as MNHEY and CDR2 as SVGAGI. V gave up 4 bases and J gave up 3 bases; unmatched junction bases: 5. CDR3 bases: TGTGCCAGCAGTTTCGCGGGACAGGGGGGCTACGAGCAGTACTTC. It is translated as CASSFAGQGGYEQYF.

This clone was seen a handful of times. The CDR3 nucleotides read TGTGCCAGCAGTTACGTTGGACAGCCCCCAGATACGCAGTATTTT. Encoded protein: CASSYVGQPPDTQYF. The V gene is TRBV6-5, the J gene TRBJ2-3, with D perhaps TRBD1 (6 bases). Germline V gives CDR1 MNHEY, CDR2 SVGAGI. V lost 2 bases and J lost 4, with 13 bases in between. This CDR3 contains 15 residues.

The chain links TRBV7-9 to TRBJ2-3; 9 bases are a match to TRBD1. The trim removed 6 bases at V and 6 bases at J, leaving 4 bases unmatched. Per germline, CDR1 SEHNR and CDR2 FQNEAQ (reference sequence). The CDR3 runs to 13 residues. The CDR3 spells CASRRTGVDTQYF. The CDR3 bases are TGTGCCAGCAGAAGGACAGGGGTGGATACGCAGTATTTT.

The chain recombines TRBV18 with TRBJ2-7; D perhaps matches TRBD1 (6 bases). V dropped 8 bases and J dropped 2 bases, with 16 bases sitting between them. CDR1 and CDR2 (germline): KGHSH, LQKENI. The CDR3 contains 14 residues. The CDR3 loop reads CASRIGQFAYEQYF. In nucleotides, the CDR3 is TGTGCCAGCAGGATCGGACAGTTTGCCTACGAGCAGTACTTC.

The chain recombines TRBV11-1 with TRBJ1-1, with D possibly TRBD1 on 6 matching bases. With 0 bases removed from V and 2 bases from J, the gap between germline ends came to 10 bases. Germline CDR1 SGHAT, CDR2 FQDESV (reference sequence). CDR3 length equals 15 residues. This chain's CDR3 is CASSLALQGNTEAFF. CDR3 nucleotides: TGTGCCAGCAGCTTAGCCTTACAGGGCAACACTGAAGCTTTCTTT.

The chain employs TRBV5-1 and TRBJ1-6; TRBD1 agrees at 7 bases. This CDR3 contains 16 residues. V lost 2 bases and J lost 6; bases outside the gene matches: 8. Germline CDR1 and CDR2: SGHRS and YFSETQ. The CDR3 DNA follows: TGCGCCAGCAGCTTACAGGGGATAGGAGCTAATTCACCCCTCCACTTT. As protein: CASSLQGIGANSPLHF.

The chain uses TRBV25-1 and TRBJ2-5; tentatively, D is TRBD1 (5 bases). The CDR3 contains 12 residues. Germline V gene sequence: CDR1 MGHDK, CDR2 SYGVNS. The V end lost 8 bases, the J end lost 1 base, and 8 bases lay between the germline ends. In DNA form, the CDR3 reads TGTGCCAGCGGGGCAGCCCAAGAGACCCAGTACTTC. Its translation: CASGAAQETQYF.